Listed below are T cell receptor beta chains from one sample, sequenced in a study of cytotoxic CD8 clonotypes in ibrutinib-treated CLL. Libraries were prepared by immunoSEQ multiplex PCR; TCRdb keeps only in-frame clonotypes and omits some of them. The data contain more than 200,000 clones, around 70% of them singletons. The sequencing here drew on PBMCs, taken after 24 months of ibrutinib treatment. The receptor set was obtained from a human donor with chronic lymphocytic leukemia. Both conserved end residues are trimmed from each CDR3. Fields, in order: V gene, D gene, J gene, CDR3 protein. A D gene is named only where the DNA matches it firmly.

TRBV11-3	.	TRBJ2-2	ASSLVAGELF
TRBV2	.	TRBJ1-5	ASGNWATYSNQPQH
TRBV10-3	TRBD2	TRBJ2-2	AISVLAGGTNTGELF
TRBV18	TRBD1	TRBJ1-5	ASSLRQGNQPQH
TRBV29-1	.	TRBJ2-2	SAEGDGSGTGELF
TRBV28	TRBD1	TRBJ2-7	ASTRWDRGRSTYEQY
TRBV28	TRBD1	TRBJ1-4	ASSRQGLDVEKLF
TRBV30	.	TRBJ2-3	AWSGGDANTQY
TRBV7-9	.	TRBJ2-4	ASTEGDIQY
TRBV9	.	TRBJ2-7	ASSVGDGYEQY
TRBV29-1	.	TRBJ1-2	SVGGGAYGYT
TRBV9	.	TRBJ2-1	ASSAPPPLDVNEQF
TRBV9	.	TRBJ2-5	ASSVGGYPAETQY
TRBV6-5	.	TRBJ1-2	ASGTPPGNYGYT
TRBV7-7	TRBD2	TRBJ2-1	ASSYAGTSTEQF
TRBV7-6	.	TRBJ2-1	ASSLGGWPYNEQF
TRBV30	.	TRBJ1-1	AWAQMNTEAF
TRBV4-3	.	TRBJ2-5	ASSPSVGLIETQY
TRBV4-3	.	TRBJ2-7	ASSPQRGQLVRQY
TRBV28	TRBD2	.	ASSLFGTSGRSVEQY
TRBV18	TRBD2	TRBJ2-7	ASSSGLAGAHEQY
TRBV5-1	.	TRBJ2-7	ASSLANEQY
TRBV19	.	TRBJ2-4	ASSPRQGGKNIQY
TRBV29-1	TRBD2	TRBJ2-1	TTREGMGYREQF
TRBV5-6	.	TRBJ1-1	ASSIDRNTEAF
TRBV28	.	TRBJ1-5	ASSFDSPGNQPQH
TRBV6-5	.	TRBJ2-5	ASSYDHLETQY
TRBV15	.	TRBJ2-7	ATSRDTRYEQY
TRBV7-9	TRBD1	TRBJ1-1	ASSHGTAHTEAF
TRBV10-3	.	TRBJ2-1	AISESLANEQF
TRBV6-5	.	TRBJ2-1	ASSSQGGASYNEQF
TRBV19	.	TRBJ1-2	ASNGPGEEGYGYT
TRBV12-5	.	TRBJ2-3	ASGLGTTVDTQY
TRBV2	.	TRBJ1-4	ASGIPSGETNEKLF
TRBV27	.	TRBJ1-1	ASSTGRVRAF
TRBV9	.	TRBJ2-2	ASTPSDRHYTGELF
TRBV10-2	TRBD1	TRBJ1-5	ASSGGQGGNQPQH
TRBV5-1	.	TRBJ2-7	ASSLEEGPYEQY
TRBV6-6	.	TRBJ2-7	ASSYGTLSYEQY
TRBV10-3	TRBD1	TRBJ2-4	AIKGDRVKY
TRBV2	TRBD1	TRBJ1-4	ASSYRGSNEKLF
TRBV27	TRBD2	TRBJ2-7	ASSFTSGGEQY
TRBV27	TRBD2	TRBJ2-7	ASRLSGLAGPYEQY
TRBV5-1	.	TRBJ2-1	ASSLAGELGNEQF
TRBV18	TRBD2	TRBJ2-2	ASSLWTSGSSDGELF
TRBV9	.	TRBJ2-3	ASSAWDLSTDTQY
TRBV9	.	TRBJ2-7	ASSAQGYEQY
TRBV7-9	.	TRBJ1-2	ASSQGDTFGYT
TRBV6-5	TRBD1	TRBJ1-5	ASSLGTGNNQPQH
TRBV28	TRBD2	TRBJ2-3	ASSRSGEVGTQY
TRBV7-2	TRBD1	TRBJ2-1	ASSAQGLRSYNEQF
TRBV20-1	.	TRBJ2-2	SARTAGELF
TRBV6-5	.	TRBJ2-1	ASRELGGYNEQF
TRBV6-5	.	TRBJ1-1	ASSPWTDTEAF
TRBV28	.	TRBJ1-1	ASSLGGPVNTEAF